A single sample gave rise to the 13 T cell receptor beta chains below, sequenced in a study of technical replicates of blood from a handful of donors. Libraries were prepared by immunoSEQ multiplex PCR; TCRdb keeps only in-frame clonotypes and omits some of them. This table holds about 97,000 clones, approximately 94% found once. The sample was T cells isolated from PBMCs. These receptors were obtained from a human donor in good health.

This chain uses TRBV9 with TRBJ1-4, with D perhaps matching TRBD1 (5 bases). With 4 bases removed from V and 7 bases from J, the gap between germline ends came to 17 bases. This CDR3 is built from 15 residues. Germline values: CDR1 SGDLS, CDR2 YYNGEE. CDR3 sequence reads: CASSPPGGATEKLFF. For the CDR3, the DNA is TGTGCCAGCAGCCCCCCGGGAGGGGCGACTGAAAAACTGTTTTTT.

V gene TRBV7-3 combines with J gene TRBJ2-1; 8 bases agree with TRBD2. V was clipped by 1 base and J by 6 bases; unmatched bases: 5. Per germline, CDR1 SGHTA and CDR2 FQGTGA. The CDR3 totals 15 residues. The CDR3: CASSLSGLASNEQFF. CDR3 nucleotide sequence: TGTGCCAGCAGCTTAAGTGGACTAGCCTCCAATGAGCAGTTCTTC.

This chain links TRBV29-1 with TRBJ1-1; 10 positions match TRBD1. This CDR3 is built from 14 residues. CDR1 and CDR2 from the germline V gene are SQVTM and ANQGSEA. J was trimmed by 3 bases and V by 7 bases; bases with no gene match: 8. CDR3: CSAGTGVRDTEAFF. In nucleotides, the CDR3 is TGCAGCGCCGGGACAGGGGTACGTGACACTGAAGCTTTCTTT.

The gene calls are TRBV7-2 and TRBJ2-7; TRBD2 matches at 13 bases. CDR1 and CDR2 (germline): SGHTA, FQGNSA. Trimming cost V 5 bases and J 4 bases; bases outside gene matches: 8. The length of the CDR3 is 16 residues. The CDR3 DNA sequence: TGTGCCAGCAGCCCACTCGGGACTAGCGGGATTTACGAGCAGTACTTC. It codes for CASSPLGTSGIYEQYF.

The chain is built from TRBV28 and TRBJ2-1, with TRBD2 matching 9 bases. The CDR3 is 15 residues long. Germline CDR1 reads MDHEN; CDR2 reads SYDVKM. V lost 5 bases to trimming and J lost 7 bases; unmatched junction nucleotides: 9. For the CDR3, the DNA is TGTGCCAGCAGTCCCGTAGCGGGAGCTTTGAATGAGCAGTTCTTC. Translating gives CASSPVAGALNEQFF. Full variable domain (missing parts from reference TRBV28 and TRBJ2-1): DVKVTQSSRYLVKRTGEKVFLECVQDMDHENMFWYRQDPGLGLRLIYFSYDVKMKEKGDIPEGYSVSREKKERFSLILESASTNQTSMYLCASSPVAGALNEQFFGPGTRLTVL.

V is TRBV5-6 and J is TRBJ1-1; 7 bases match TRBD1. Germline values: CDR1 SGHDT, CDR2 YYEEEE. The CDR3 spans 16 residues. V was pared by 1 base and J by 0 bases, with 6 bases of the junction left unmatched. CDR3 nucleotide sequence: TGTGCCAGCAGCTTGCGGCCAAGGGGGCTGAACACTGAAGCTTTCTTT. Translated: CASSLRPRGLNTEAFF.

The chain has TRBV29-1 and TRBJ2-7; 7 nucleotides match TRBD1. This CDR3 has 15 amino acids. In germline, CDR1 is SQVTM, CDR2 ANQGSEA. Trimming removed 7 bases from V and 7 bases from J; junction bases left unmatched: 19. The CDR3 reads CSAQPNRGPSREQYF. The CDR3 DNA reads TGCAGCGCCCAACCGAACAGGGGCCCTTCTCGTGAGCAGTACTTC.

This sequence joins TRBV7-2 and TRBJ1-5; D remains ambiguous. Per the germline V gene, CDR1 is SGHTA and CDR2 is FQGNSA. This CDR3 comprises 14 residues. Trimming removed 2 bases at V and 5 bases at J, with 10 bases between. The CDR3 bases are TGTGCCAGCAGCTTAAGTGTCGGGGATCAGCCCCAGCATTTT. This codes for CASSLSVGDQPQHF.

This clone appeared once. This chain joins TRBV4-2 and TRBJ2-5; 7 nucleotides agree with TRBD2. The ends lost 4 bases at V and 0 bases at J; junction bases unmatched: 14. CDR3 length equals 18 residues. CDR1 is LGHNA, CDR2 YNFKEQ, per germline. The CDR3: CASSPLLSAGVYQETQYF. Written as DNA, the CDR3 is TGTGCCAGCAGCCCCCTTTTGAGCGCGGGGGTGTACCAAGAGACCCAGTACTTC.

CDR3 nucleotide sequence: TGTGCCAGCCGGACAGGGCAGGCTAACTATGGCTACACCTTC. This translates into CASRTGQANYGYTF. The chain uses TRBV28 and TRBJ1-2; 8 nucleotides agree with TRBD1. CDR1 is MDHEN, CDR2 SYDVKM, per germline. The CDR3 length is 14 residues. V was clipped by 8 bases and J by 0 bases; unmatched bases: 5.

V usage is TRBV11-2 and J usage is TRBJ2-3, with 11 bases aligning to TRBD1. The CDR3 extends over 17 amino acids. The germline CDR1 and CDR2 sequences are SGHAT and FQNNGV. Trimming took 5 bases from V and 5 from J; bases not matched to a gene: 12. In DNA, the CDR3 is TGTGCCAGCAGCATTATCGAGGACAGGGGGCGGGTAGATACGCAGTATTTT. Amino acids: CASSIIEDRGRVDTQYF.

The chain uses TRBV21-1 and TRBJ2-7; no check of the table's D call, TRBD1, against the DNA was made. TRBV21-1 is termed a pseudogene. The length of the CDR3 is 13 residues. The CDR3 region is CASSIFTGDEQYF. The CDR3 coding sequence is TGTGCCAGCAGCATCTTCACAGGGGACGAGCAGTACTTC.

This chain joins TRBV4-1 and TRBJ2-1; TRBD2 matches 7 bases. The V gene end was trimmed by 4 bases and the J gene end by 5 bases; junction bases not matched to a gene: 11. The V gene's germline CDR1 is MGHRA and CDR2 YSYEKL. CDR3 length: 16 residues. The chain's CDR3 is CASSPIAGVRDNEQFF. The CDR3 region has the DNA TGCGCCAGCAGCCCTATAGCGGGTGTACGGGACAATGAGCAGTTCTTC.